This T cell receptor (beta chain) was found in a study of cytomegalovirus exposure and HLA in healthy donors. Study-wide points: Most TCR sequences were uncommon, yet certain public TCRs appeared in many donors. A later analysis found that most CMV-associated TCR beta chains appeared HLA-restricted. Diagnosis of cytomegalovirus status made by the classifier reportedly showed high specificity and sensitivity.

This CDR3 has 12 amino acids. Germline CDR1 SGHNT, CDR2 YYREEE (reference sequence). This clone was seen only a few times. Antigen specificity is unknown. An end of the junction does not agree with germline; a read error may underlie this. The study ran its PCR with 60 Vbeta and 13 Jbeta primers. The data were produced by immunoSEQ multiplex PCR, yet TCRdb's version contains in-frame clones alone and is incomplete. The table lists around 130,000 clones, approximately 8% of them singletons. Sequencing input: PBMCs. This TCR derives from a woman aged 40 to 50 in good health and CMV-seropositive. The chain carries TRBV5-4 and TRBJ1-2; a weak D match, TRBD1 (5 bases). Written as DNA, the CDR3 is TGTGCCAGCAGCACTCCTGACAGAAAGAAACCCTTC. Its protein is CASSTPDRKKPF.